A selection of T cell receptor beta chains follows, all from one sample in a study of blood T cell repertoires in COVID-19. Some clones are missing from TCRdb's copy, which holds only in-frame ones; the method was immunoSEQ multiplex PCR. The data show 150,000 or so clones, under 90% seen once. Sequenced material: peripheral blood. Receptors were obtained from a woman older than 75 with acute or convalescent COVID-19. Each CDR3 is given with its conserved first and last residue. D genes are given only for firm matches. Clone size appears in some rows only: once, few, many, or a class for an expanded clone.

D gene	clone size	J gene	V gene	CDR3 DNA	CDR3 protein
TRBD2	-	TRBJ2-7	TRBV5-4	TGTGCCAGCAGCTCCGGGACTAGCGGACCCTACGAGCAGTACTTC	CASSSGTSGPYEQYF
-	-	TRBJ1-1	TRBV4-1	TGCGCCAGCAGCCAGTCCAGGGGCACTGAAGCTTTCTTT	CASSQSRGTEAFF
-	-	TRBJ1-2	TRBV28	TGTGCCAGCAGTTTAGAGGGCGGAATGCTTTACTACACCTTC	CASSLEGGMLYYTF
-	-	TRBJ2-2	TRBV5-1	TGCGCCAGCAATCCGAGTGGGGCCACGAACACCGGGGAGCTGTTTTTT	CASNPSGATNTGELFF
-	-	TRBJ1-5	TRBV12-5	TGTGCTAGTGGCCGGGGTGGTGGTCAGCCCCAGCATTTT	CASGRGGGQPQHF
-	few	TRBJ1-3	TRBV28	TGTGCCAGCAGTGACCAGGTTTCAGGGCGAAACACCATATATTTT	CASSDQVSGRNTIYF
-	-	TRBJ2-7	TRBV28	TGTGCCGGAGGACCTACCTACGAGCAGTACTTC	CAGGPTYEQYF
TRBD1	-	TRBJ1-1	TRBV2	TGTGCCGGAGAGACAGGGATGAACACTGAAGCTTTCTTT	CAGETGMNTEAFF
-	-	TRBJ2-3	TRBV10-3	TGTGCCATCACTCAAGGATCTAGAGGCACAGATACGCAGTATTTT	CAITQGSRGTDTQYF
-	-	TRBJ1-1	TRBV11-2	TGTGCCAGCAGCTTAGAGGGACTGACTGAAGCTTTCTTT	CASSLEGLTEAFF
-	few	TRBJ2-7	TRBV2	TGTGCCAGCAGAGAGGGAGTTCTGGGGGAGCAGTACTTC	CASREGVLGEQYF
TRBD1	-	TRBJ2-2	TRBV7-8	TGTGCCAGCAGCTCGGGGACAGTAGCCGGGGAGCTGTTTTTT	CASSSGTVAGELFF
-	-	TRBJ2-2	TRBV7-9	TGTGCCAGCAGCCTAATTGGGGGCGCAGATTCCGGGGAGCTGTTTTTT	CASSLIGGADSGELFF
-	few	TRBJ1-2	TRBV4-3	TGCGCCAGCAGCCAAGGGTCGGCGCAAGGGGCCTACTATGGCTACACCTTC	CASSQGSAQGAYYGYTF
TRBD1	-	TRBJ2-7	TRBV29-1	TGCAGCGCGAGGGGGACAGGGTTTTCTGCCGAGCAGTACTTC	CSARGTGFSAEQYF
TRBD2	-	TRBJ2-7	TRBV27	TGTGCCAGCAGGGCAAGCGGGAGGCCCTACGAGCAGTACTTC	CASRASGRPYEQYF
-	-	TRBJ2-7	TRBV4-3	TGCGCCAGCAGCCTCAAAATCGGTTACGAGCAGTACTTC	CASSLKIGYEQYF
-	-	TRBJ2-1	TRBV9	TGTGCCAGCAGCTCGCGACCGCGGGGCGATGAGCAGTTCTTC	CASSSRPRGDEQFF
-	-	TRBJ2-2	TRBV6-5	TGTGCCAGCAGTTCTGTGGTACGCGCCGGGGAGCTGTTTTTT	CASSSVVRAGELFF
-	-	TRBJ2-1	TRBV23-1	TGCGCCAGCAGTCAATGGGCCGGCGTACGGAATGAGCAGTTCTTC	CASSQWAGVRNEQFF
TRBD2	-	TRBJ2-3	TRBV6-4	TGTGCCAGCAGTGAAACTAGCGGGGGGGCAGATACGCAGTATTTT	CASSETSGGADTQYF
-	-	TRBJ1-1	TRBV18	TGTGCCAGCTCACCAGGGGGCATGAACACTGAAGCTTTCTTT	CASSPGGMNTEAFF
TRBD1	-	TRBJ2-2	TRBV24-1	TGTGCCACCAGGGGACAGACCGGGGAGCTGTTTTTT	CATRGQTGELFF
-	-	TRBJ1-6	TRBV7-2	TGTGCCAGCAGCTTAGTTGCGGGGCGCACGGGATCACCCCTCCACTTT	CASSLVAGRTGSPLHF
TRBD1	once	TRBJ2-3	TRBV10-3	TGTGCCAGCAGACAGGGCGGGACAGATACGCAGTATTTT	CASRQGGTDTQYF
-	-	TRBJ2-2	TRBV5-1	TGCGCCAGCGACCGAGGTTACGACGGGGAGCTGTTTTTT	CASDRGYDGELFF
-	-	TRBJ1-5	TRBV4-3	TGCGCCAGCAGCCAGGAACCGGGGGGTAGCAATCAGCCCCAGCATTTT	CASSQEPGGSNQPQHF
-	-	TRBJ1-2	TRBV29-1	TGCAGCGTTGAGGGGCAGGGCTTGCGTGGCTACACCTTC	CSVEGQGLRGYTF
-	once	TRBJ2-1	TRBV20-1	TGCAGTGCCATTGACAATGAGCAGTTCTTC	CSAIDNEQFF
-	-	TRBJ1-2	TRBV18	TGTGCCACCCTCGAAGGCTCCACAGGGTACTATGGCTACACCTTC	CATLEGSTGYYGYTF
TRBD2	-	TRBJ2-1	TRBV5-1	TGCGCCAGCAGCATGAATAGCGGGAGGGGATACAATGAGCAGTTCTTC	CASSMNSGRGYNEQFF
-	once	TRBJ1-6	TRBV18	TGTGCCAGCTCGGGGCAGGGGAATAATTCACCCCTCCACTTT	CASSGQGNNSPLHF
-	-	TRBJ1-2	TRBV10-3	TGTGCCATCAGTGAGACCCCCCACGGGGAACGCTACACCTTC	CAISETPHGERYTF
-	-	TRBJ2-7	TRBV5-5	TGTGCCAGCAGCTTGGAGGCAGGGAATAAATTCGAGCAGTACTTC	CASSLEAGNKFEQYF
-	-	TRBJ1-5	TRBV3-1/TRBV3-2	TGTGCCAGCAGCCAAGGCAGACAGGCGGCTCCGGCCCAGCATTTT	CASSQGRQAAPAQHF